The sequence of this T cell receptor (beta chain) was determined in a study of blood T cell repertoires in COVID-19. The wider study: Both acute and convalescent COVID-19 samples were obtained from the United States, Italy and Spain.

The CDR3 is made up of 14 amino acids. CDR1 and CDR2 (germline): LGHNA, YNFKEQ. The germline V and J ends were trimmed by 4 bases and 1 base, with 10 bases remaining between them. The table came from immunoSEQ multiplex PCR; TCRdb's copy has only in-frame clones and leaves some out. Counted here are just over 50,000 clones, roughly 87% occurring once; the ten biggest clones make up 15% to 20%. This receptor was identified in a human donor with active COVID-19. The donor label of this sample is uncertain. This chain links TRBV4-2 with TRBJ1-1; D gene ambiguous. Sequencing was performed on peripheral blood. For the CDR3, the DNA is TGTGCCAGCAGCCGAGAACGGAGGAACACTGAAGCTTTCTTT. This encodes CASSRERRNTEAFF.